A single sample gave rise to the 24 T cell receptor beta chains below, sequenced in a study of blood T cell repertoires in COVID-19 (dated by TCRdb to about 2020). The library was prepared using the immunoSEQ multiplex PCR assay. This immuneACCESS table, as held by TCRdb, lists in-frame sequences with V and J called but not all clones. Of the missing ones, under half trace to an unresolved V gene in checked studies; the others have no known cause. The sample table shows 200,000 or so clones, and about 82% are seen once. The ten largest clonotypes hold around 5.2% of the sample. What was sequenced was peripheral blood. The receptors originated from a woman under 40 with acute or convalescent COVID-19.

Note on this clone: Different DNA sequences within this sample yield the same CDR3. This rearrangement joins TRBV5-1 to TRBJ2-7; maybe TRBD2 (5 bases). The CDR3 has 12 amino acids. The germline CDR1 and CDR2 sequences are SGHRS and YFSETQ. V lost 1 base to trimming and J lost 3 bases, with 5 bases between them. The DNA for the CDR3 is TGCGCCAGCAGCTTGCGGGGCTACGAGCAGTACTTC. Residues: CASSLRGYEQYF. Complete variable domain (other parts from reference TRBV5-1 and TRBJ2-7): KAGVTQTPRYLIKTRGQQVTLSCSPISGHRSVSWYQQTPGQGLQFLFEYFSETQRNKGNFPGRFSGRQFSNSRSEMNVSTLELGDSALYLCASSLRGYEQYFGPGTRLTVT.

V usage is TRBV12-3 or TRBV12-4 and J usage is TRBJ2-1; D uncertain. Trimming left V 8 bases short and J 5 bases short, with 7 bases between. The CDR3 length is 11 residues. The CDR3 nucleotides are TGTGCCAGCGTTAGAGACAATGAGCAGTTCTTC. This codes for CASVRDNEQFF.

This clone was detected a few times. V gene TRBV5-1 combines with J gene TRBJ2-3, with 12 nucleotides matching TRBD2. In germline, CDR1 is SGHRS, CDR2 YFSETQ. V dropped 1 base and J dropped 6; count of bases not matched to a gene: 12. The CDR3 spans 18 residues. The CDR3, as DNA: TGCGCCAGCAGCTTGACCCCCGCTAGCGGGAGGGTGCGGGATACGCAGTATTTT. Residues: CASSLTPASGRVRDTQYF.

This chain joins TRBV7-8 and TRBJ1-6; D is ambiguous. This CDR3 spans 17 amino acids. Germline values: CDR1 SGHVS, CDR2 FQNEAQ. With 2 bases removed from V and 0 bases from J, the gap between germline ends came to 11 bases. The CDR3: CASSLRTGSSYNSPLHF. The CDR3 nucleotides are TGTGCCAGCAGCTTAAGAACGGGGAGCTCCTATAATTCACCCCTCCACTTT.

The V gene is TRBV19, the J gene TRBJ1-5, with TRBD1 matching over 10 bases. The V gene's germline CDR1 is LNHDA and CDR2 SQIVND (reference sequence). CDR3 length equals 17 residues. The V segment lost 5 bases and the J segment 4 bases; nucleotides outside the gene matches: 11. The CDR3 reads CASSGRQGAKGNQPQHF. The DNA of the CDR3 is TGTGCCAGTAGTGGGCGACAGGGGGCTAAGGGAAATCAGCCCCAGCATTTT.

The V gene is TRBV6-2 or TRBV6-3, the J gene TRBJ1-2; no firm D call. Germline V lookup: CDR1 MNHEY, CDR2 SVGEGT. The germline V and J ends were trimmed by 5 bases and 10 bases, with 11 bases remaining between them. The CDR3 has 11 amino acids. CDR3 coding DNA: TGTGCCAGCAGTCCAGGACGGGACTACACCTTC. It translates to CASSPGRDYTF.

The CDR3 nucleotides are TGTGCCTGGAAGTACCCGGGGCTAGCGGGGGCAGATACGCAGTATTTT. It specifies CAWKYPGLAGADTQYF. The chain couples TRBV30 to TRBJ2-3; 10 bases map to TRBD2. V lost 4 bases and J lost 4; bases outside the gene matches: 11. The CDR3 has 16 residues. Germline CDR1 is GTSNPN and CDR2 is SVGIG (reference sequence).

This clone was found once. V gene TRBV27 combines with J gene TRBJ2-5; unclear D gene. The V end lost 6 bases, the J end lost 7 bases, and 15 bases lay between the germline ends. CDR3 length: 13 residues. The germline gives CDR1 MNHEY, CDR2 SMNVEV (reference sequence). This chain's CDR3 is CASRSLGRSTQYF. The CDR3 DNA reads TGTGCCAGCAGAAGCCTAGGTCGGTCGACCCAGTACTTC.

This chain connects TRBV30 to TRBJ1-2, with D perhaps matching TRBD1 (6 bases). V was trimmed by 4 bases and J by 3 bases, leaving 12 bases between them. Germline V gene sequence: CDR1 GTSNPN, CDR2 SVGIG (reference sequence). This CDR3 has 13 amino acids. The CDR3 region is CAWTRGADYGYTF. Here the CDR3 DNA reads TGTGCCTGGACTCGGGGGGCTGACTATGGCTACACCTTC.

J is TRBJ1-1 and V is TRBV9; no reliable D call. This CDR3 comprises 13 residues. V lost 0 bases and J lost 3, with 6 bases in between. Germline lookup yields CDR1 SGDLS and CDR2 YYNGEE. CDR3 DNA sequence: TGTGCCAGCAGCGTAGGGCTTGACACTGAAGCTTTCTTT. Its protein product is CASSVGLDTEAFF.

V gene TRBV13 combines with J gene TRBJ2-1; D possibly corresponds to TRBD2 (5 bases). The V gene lost 4 bases and the J gene lost 1 base, with 17 bases spanning the gap. The CDR3 is made up of 17 amino acids. CDR1 is PRHDT and CDR2 is FYEKMQ in the germline V gene (reference sequence). In DNA form, the CDR3 reads TGTGCCAGCAGCTCTTCTTTGAGCGGCCGGTCCTACAATGAGCAGTTCTTC. It specifies CASSSSLSGRSYNEQFF.

The V call is TRBV5-6, the J call TRBJ1-1, with 8 bases aligning to TRBD1. The CDR3 length is 14 residues. CDR1 SGHDT and CDR2 YYEEEE come from the germline V gene. Trimming cost V 2 bases and J 1 base; bases outside gene matches: 1. The CDR3: CASSFGQGNTEAFF. The CDR3 region has the DNA TGTGCCAGCAGCTTTGGACAGGGGAACACTGAAGCTTTCTTT.

This clone was seen more than once but under ten times. The genes are TRBV6-5 and TRBJ1-2; unclear D gene. The CDR3 runs to 15 residues. Germline assignment: CDR1 MNHEY and CDR2 SVGAGI. Trimming removed 8 bases at V and 4 bases at J, with 20 bases between. CDR3 coding DNA: TGTGCCAGCTACGGAGGTGGCGGTGGAAGCTATGGCTACACCTTC. This sequence encodes CASYGGGGGSYGYTF.

This sequence joins TRBV10-2 and TRBJ2-2; a weak D match, TRBD1 (6 bases). Germline CDR1 reads WSHSY; CDR2 reads SAAADI. The CDR3 runs 16 residues. V was clipped by 0 bases and J by 0 bases, with 8 bases between them. CDR3 region: CASSESTGPNTGELFF. The DNA of the CDR3 is TGCGCCAGCAGTGAGTCAACAGGGCCGAACACCGGGGAGCTGTTTTTT.

The rearrangement joins TRBV6-5 to TRBJ1-2; possible D gene TRBD1, 5 bases. In germline, CDR1 is MNHEY, CDR2 SVGAGI. The length of the CDR3 is 13 residues. V lost 8 bases and J lost 7, with 17 bases in between. The CDR3 region is CASFNQGLSGYTF. The DNA of the CDR3 is TGTGCCAGCTTTAACCAGGGTCTTAGTGGCTACACCTTC.

This chain uses TRBV6-5 with TRBJ1-3; tentatively, D is TRBD1 (5 bases). This CDR3 has 15 residues. CDR1 and CDR2 (germline): MNHEY, SVGAGI. The V end lost 2 bases, the J end lost 3 bases, and 11 bases lay between the germline ends. CDR3 protein: CASSYGGGIGNTIYF. CDR3 DNA sequence: TGTGCCAGCAGTTACGGGGGGGGTATTGGAAACACCATATATTTT.

J is TRBJ2-1 and V is TRBV27; TRBD2 matches at 10 bases. The germline gives CDR1 MNHEY, CDR2 SMNVEV (reference sequence). After removal of 5 bases from V and 8 bases from J, the junction contained 9 bases not matched to a gene. This CDR3 is 15 amino acids long. The CDR3 is CASSILAGGVDEQFF. As DNA, the CDR3 is TGTGCCAGCAGTATATTAGCGGGAGGTGTCGATGAGCAGTTCTTC.

This chain joins TRBV11-2 and TRBJ1-2, with D uncertain. This CDR3 contains 13 residues. Trimming stripped 2 bases from V and 6 bases from J, with 10 bases between. CDR1 is SGHAT and CDR2 is FQNNGV in the germline V gene. In DNA form, the CDR3 reads TGTGCCAGCAGCTTATCGGCGGGGAATGGCTACACCTTC. As protein: CASSLSAGNGYTF.

The V call is TRBV20-1, the J call TRBJ1-5; 9 bases match TRBD1. Losses at the gene ends were 3 bases for V and 6 bases for J; bases not matched to a gene: 9. From germline, CDR1 is DFQATT and CDR2 SNEGSKA (reference sequence). CDR3 size: 15 residues. The CDR3 region is CSASWGQGWSQPQHF. CDR3 sequence (DNA): TGCAGTGCTAGTTGGGGACAGGGCTGGTCTCAGCCCCAGCATTTT.

J is TRBJ2-7 and V is TRBV30; a possible D gene is TRBD2 (7 bases). The V end was cut by 2 bases, the J end by 2 bases, with 10 bases between. This CDR3 is built from 13 residues. The germline V gene has CDR1 GTSNPN and CDR2 SVGIG (reference sequence). The CDR3 DNA reads TGTGCCTGGAGTCGGGGGGCGACCTACGAGCAGTACTTC. Translation gives CAWSRGATYEQYF.

The chain combines TRBV6-5 with TRBJ2-3; D ambiguous. Germline V gene sequence: CDR1 MNHEY, CDR2 SVGAGI. The CDR3 spans 11 residues. The V and J ends lost 11 bases and 2 bases respectively, with 8 bases between them. The CDR3 spells CAASHTDTQYF. The CDR3 DNA sequence: TGTGCCGCCAGTCACACAGATACGCAGTATTTT.

The CDR3 region has the DNA TGTGCCAGCAGCTTAGGCCTCCTCGGACAGGGGAAAAACATTCAGTACTTC. Protein: CASSLGLLGQGKNIQYF. This chain connects TRBV7-9 to TRBJ2-4; TRBD1 aligns across 9 bases. Per the germline V gene, CDR1 is SEHNR and CDR2 is FQNEAQ (reference sequence). J gave up 4 bases and V 1 base, and 8 bases lay outside the gene matches. The CDR3 sequence is 17 residues long. The full variable domain, its missing parts supplied by reference TRBV7-9 and TRBJ2-4, is DTGVSQNPRHKITKRGQNVTFRCDPISEHNRLYWYRQTLGQGPEFLTYFQNEAQLEKSRLLSDRFSAERPKGSFSTLEIQRTEQGDSAMYLCASSLGLLGQGKNIQYFGAGTRLSVL.

The chain employs TRBV21-1 and TRBJ1-1; TRBD1 reflects the table's D call only, with no check against the DNA. TRBV21-1 constitutes a pseudogene. The CDR3 runs to 17 residues. The CDR3 nucleotides read TGTGCCAGCAGCCAAGACCGGGACAGGGAGAAGGGCACTGAAGCTTTCTTT. Translated, it gives CASSQDRDREKGTEAFF.

J is TRBJ1-1 and V is TRBV20-1; D gene ambiguous. This CDR3 region has 13 residues. Trimming cost V 3 bases and J 0 bases, with 8 bases left between them. Germline CDR1 reads DFQATT; CDR2 reads SNEGSKA (reference sequence). The CDR3 sequence is CSASSLLNTEAFF. Written as DNA, the CDR3 is TGCAGTGCTAGTAGCCTGTTGAACACTGAAGCTTTCTTT.